Listed below are T cell receptor beta chains from one sample, sequenced in a study of blood T cell repertoires in COVID-19. Only in-frame clones appear in the TCRdb table, and some are missing; sequencing was by immunoSEQ multiplex PCR. Seen here are some 320,000 clones, 85% observed once, and the top ten hold under 2%. The material sequenced was PBMCs or T cells enriched from blood (not recorded which). These receptors came from a woman aged 25 to 39 who had been exposed to COVID-19. Both conserved end residues are part of each CDR3. D genes are given only for firm matches. Clone size appears in some rows only: once, few, many, or a class for an expanded clone.

abundance	v_gene	j_gene	d_gene	CDR3nt	CDR3aa
NA	TRBV7-7	TRBJ2-5	NA	TGTGCTAGCAGCTCAGGACATCGGGAGACCCAGTACTTC	CASSSGHRETQYF
NA	TRBV9	TRBJ2-3	TRBD1	TGTGCCAGCAGCGCCACAGGGGGATGGACAGATACGCAGTATTTT	CASSATGGWTDTQYF
NA	TRBV7-9	TRBJ1-2	NA	TGTGCCAGCAGCTTAGAGGGGGGGATACGTGATGGCTACACCTTC	CASSLEGGIRDGYTF
NA	TRBV3-1/TRBV3-2	TRBJ2-3	NA	TGTGCCAGCAGCCGCCAGCGGAGGAGCACAGATACGCAGTATTTT	CASSRQRRSTDTQYF
NA	TRBV4-1	TRBJ2-1	NA	TGCGCCAGCAGCCAAGAAGGAAGCCAGGGCAGCTCCTACAATGAGCAGTTCTTC	CASSQEGSQGSSYNEQFF
NA	TRBV30	TRBJ2-3	TRBD2	TGTGCCTGGAGTATGGGAAGCGGGGGGCAAGATACGCAGTATTTT	CAWSMGSGGQDTQYF
NA	TRBV27	TRBJ2-7	TRBD1	TGTGCCAGCTCAAGAACCGGGACAGGGGGTTACGAGCAGTACTTC	CASSRTGTGGYEQYF
few	TRBV18	TRBJ1-6	NA	TGTGCCAGCTCACCAAGTGGGGGGGTCTATAATTCACCCCTCCACTTT	CASSPSGGVYNSPLHF
NA	TRBV5-4	TRBJ1-2	NA	TGTGCCAGCAGCTCCGGAGGGGGGGCCGACTATGGCTACACCTTC	CASSSGGGADYGYTF
few	TRBV6-6	TRBJ2-3	TRBD2	TGTGCCAGCAGTCGATCCGGGACTAGCGCGGATACGCAGTATTTT	CASSRSGTSADTQYF
NA	TRBV18	TRBJ2-1	TRBD1	TGTGCCAGCTCCCGGGGAGACAGGGGAGCTGAGCAGTTCTTC	CASSRGDRGAEQFF
NA	TRBV19	TRBJ2-7	TRBD2	TGTGCCAGTAGCCCAAGACCGGGACTAGCGGGAGGCATTGGGTACGAGCAGTACTTC	CASSPRPGLAGGIGYEQYF
NA	TRBV5-1	TRBJ1-6	TRBD1	TGCGCCAGCAGCTTGGATTATCAGGGGGCAGGGTCACCCCTCCACTTT	CASSLDYQGAGSPLHF
few	TRBV11-2	TRBJ2-5	TRBD2	TGTGCCAGCAGCTTAGCGTCAACTAGCGGGAGAGGAGCCCAGTACTTC	CASSLASTSGRGAQYF
NA	TRBV15	TRBJ2-1	NA	TGTGCCACCAGCAGTCCTGTCCCCACTAGCAGTGAGCAGTTCTTC	CATSSPVPTSSEQFF
NA	TRBV28	TRBJ1-2	TRBD1	TGTGCCAGCAGTTTATTGGACAGGGCCCAGTATGGCTACACCTTC	CASSLLDRAQYGYTF
NA	TRBV11-2	TRBJ2-1	TRBD1	TGTGCCAGCAGCTTAGGGCAGGGGGCAAACAATGAGCAGTTCTTC	CASSLGQGANNEQFF
NA	TRBV28	TRBJ2-7	TRBD2	TGTGCCAGCACCGAATCCCGACTAGCGGGGTCCTACGAGCAGTACTTC	CASTESRLAGSYEQYF
NA	TRBV6-5	TRBJ1-1	TRBD1	TGTGCCAGCAGTTACAGTCCCCCAGGGGGAGGAACTGAAGCTTTCTTT	CASSYSPPGGGTEAFF
NA	TRBV28	TRBJ1-5	NA	TGTGCCAGCAGTTTGGGGGGGAGCCTCAATCAGCCCCAGCATTTT	CASSLGGSLNQPQHF
NA	TRBV30	TRBJ1-4	NA	TGTGCCTGGGCCTTAGGAGGCATTGAAAAACTGTTTTTT	CAWALGGIEKLFF
NA	TRBV9	TRBJ2-7	NA	TGTGCCAGCAAGGGAGACGAGGACTACGAGCAGTACTTC	CASKGDEDYEQYF
NA	TRBV19	TRBJ1-3	NA	TGTGCCAGTAGTCTGATGGGCAGCAATCACGGAAACACCATATATTTT	CASSLMGSNHGNTIYF
NA	TRBV14	TRBJ1-6	NA	TGTGCCAGCAGCCAAGATCGCGCAGGTCCCCGACCCCTCCACTTT	CASSQDRAGPRPLHF
NA	TRBV25-1	TRBJ1-6	TRBD1	TGTGCCAGCAGTGAAACAGGGGGCAATTCACCCCTCCACTTT	CASSETGGNSPLHF
NA	TRBV28	TRBJ1-2	NA	TGTGCCAGCAGCCCCCAAGTGGCTCCCTATGGCTACACCTTC	CASSPQVAPYGYTF
NA	TRBV27	TRBJ2-7	TRBD2	TGTGCCAGCAGTTTACTCTCCCCAGTTGGCCTAGCGGGAGACGAGCAGTACTTC	CASSLLSPVGLAGDEQYF
NA	TRBV13	TRBJ1-2	NA	TGTGCCAGCAGCCCGAGGGGGGGCGGCTATGGCTACACCTTC	CASSPRGGGYGYTF
once	TRBV7-8	TRBJ2-3	NA	TGTGCCAGCTCCTACACAGATACGCAGTATTTT	CASSYTDTQYF
NA	TRBV6-5	TRBJ1-2	NA	TGTGCCAGCAGTTATACACGGGAGGATGGCTACACCTTC	CASSYTREDGYTF
few	TRBV19	TRBJ2-7	TRBD2	TGTGCCAGTAGTAGTCCCGGGACTAGCGGGAGACCGAAAACCTACGAGCAGTACTTC	CASSSPGTSGRPKTYEQYF
NA	TRBV7-9	TRBJ1-1	NA	TGTGCCAGCAGCCCCGACTGGGGCGCTTTCTTT	CASSPDWGAFF
NA	TRBV28	TRBJ2-3	TRBD2	TGTGCCAGCACGCCTAGCGGGACAGATACGCAGTATTTT	CASTPSGTDTQYF
NA	TRBV5-4	TRBJ1-2	NA	TGTGCCAGCAGGCCTCCCCGGGCCGCGCAGGGTGGCTACACCTTC	CASRPPRAAQGGYTF
NA	TRBV7-6	TRBJ1-4	NA	TGTGCCAGCAGCTTAGGGGAGGGGGAGGAGGGTGAAAAACTGTTTTTT	CASSLGEGEEGEKLFF
NA	TRBV12-5	TRBJ1-2	NA	TGTGCTAGTGGTTTGGCTCCCATCAGGGATCTATATGGCTACACCTTC	CASGLAPIRDLYGYTF
NA	TRBV6-1	TRBJ2-7	TRBD2	TGTGCCAGCAGTGAAGCACCGAGCGGGGGAGGCTACGAGCAGTACTTC	CASSEAPSGGGYEQYF
few	TRBV3-1/TRBV3-2	TRBJ1-2	NA	TGTGCCAGCAGCCAAGTGTGGGGGCAGGGGTATGGCTACACCTTC	CASSQVWGQGYGYTF
NA	TRBV24-1	TRBJ2-6	NA	TGTGCCACCAGTGAACTGGACAGATCTGGGGCCAACGTCCTGACTTTC	CATSELDRSGANVLTF
NA	TRBV1	TRBJ2-2	NA	TGCACCAGCAGCCAAGATATACAGGCAACGAACACCGGGGAGCTGTTTTTT	CTSSQDIQATNTGELFF
NA	TRBV19	TRBJ1-5	NA	TGTGCCAGCGGGGGGGAGGCAGGGTACAATCAGCCCCAGCATTTT	CASGGEAGYNQPQHF
NA	TRBV4-2	TRBJ2-3	TRBD2	TGTGCCAGCAGCCAAGATAAGAGCGGGGGGTTCACAGATACGCAGTATTTT	CASSQDKSGGFTDTQYF
NA	TRBV9	TRBJ1-1	NA	TGTGCCAGCAGCCCCGACATGGGTTCGGCTTTCTTT	CASSPDMGSAFF
NA	TRBV7-3	TRBJ1-2	NA	TGTGCCAGCAGCTTAACTCGTCGGGGGGATCGCTACACCTTC	CASSLTRRGDRYTF
once	TRBV3-1/TRBV3-2	TRBJ1-2	NA	TGTGCCAGCAGCCAGGCCAATGGTGGCTACACCTTC	CASSQANGGYTF
NA	TRBV5-1	TRBJ1-2	NA	TGCGCCAGCAGCTTGGAGAGCAGGGGAGCGGATGGCTACACCTTC	CASSLESRGADGYTF
few	TRBV7-9	TRBJ2-6	TRBD1	TGTGCCAGCAGCTTAGCAGGGGGCTTCATCTCTGGGGCCAACGTCCTGACTTTC	CASSLAGGFISGANVLTF
NA	TRBV6-5	TRBJ2-7	NA	TGTGCCAGCAGTTACTCAGAGGGTAACGAGCAGTACTTC	CASSYSEGNEQYF
NA	TRBV4-2	TRBJ1-4	TRBD1	TGTGCCAGCAGCGCCAGCGGGACAGGGGAGGAAAAACTGTTTTTT	CASSASGTGEEKLFF
NA	TRBV5-4	TRBJ2-5	NA	TGTGCCAGCAGCTTGGATGTGGGGGCCCCCCAAGAGACCCAGTACTTC	CASSLDVGAPQETQYF
NA	TRBV5-8	TRBJ2-7	TRBD2	TGTGCCAGCAGCTTCGGCGCGGGGGAATACGAGCAGTACTTC	CASSFGAGEYEQYF
NA	TRBV7-6	TRBJ2-1	NA	TGTGCCAGCAGCCTAAGTCTTGAGCAGTTCTTC	CASSLSLEQFF
few	TRBV5-1	TRBJ1-5	TRBD1	TGCGCCAGCAGCTTGGGCCTGGGACAGGGTACGGATCAGCCCCAGCATTTT	CASSLGLGQGTDQPQHF
NA	TRBV5-1	TRBJ2-5	NA	TGCGCCAGCAGCTTGGAAACAGGTGGAGAGACCCAGTACTTC	CASSLETGGETQYF
few	TRBV9	TRBJ1-4	NA	TGTGCCAGCAGCGTAGATGGGGCGGTCGGGGGTAAGGACGAAAAACTGTTTTTT	CASSVDGAVGGKDEKLFF
NA	TRBV20-1	TRBJ2-5	NA	TGCAGTGCTAGTCCCGCAGGGAAAGAGACCCAGTACTTC	CSASPAGKETQYF
once	TRBV7-8	TRBJ2-7	TRBD2	TGTGCCAGCGGTAGTAGCGGGGGAGCAACCTACGAGCAGTACTTC	CASGSSGGATYEQYF